These 30 T cell receptor beta chains share one sample of origin, sequenced in a study of spatial heterogeneity in lung cancer. MiXCR, applied by TCRdb to the 5' RACE reads, yields one record per CDR3 protein. The table lists about 17,000 distinct CDR3 sequences, about 20% of them singletons. Time point described: sample taken at primary tumor resection. Whole RNA came from tumor, nontumor lung or frozen PBMC and was sequenced without being sorted. The source material was PBMCs, sampled at surgery. All receptors derive from a female donor with early-stage non-small cell lung cancer.

Judged by abundance, this clonotype is medium-sized. V gene TRBV27 combines with J gene TRBJ2-4; TRBD1 aligns across 7 bases. V trimming: 5 bases; J trimming: 8 bases; junction bases outside the gene matches: 3. Germline CDR1 and CDR2: MNHEY and SMNVEV (reference sequence). CDR3 length equals 12 residues. The CDR3 reads CASSVQGYIQYF. In nucleotides, the CDR3 is TGTGCCAGCAGTGTACAGGGGTACATTCAGTACTTC.

The V call is TRBV10-3, the J call TRBJ2-5, with D hard to call. The length of the CDR3 is 13 residues. The V end was cut by 3 bases, the J end by 1 base, with 6 bases between. CDR1 ENHRY and CDR2 SYGVKD come from the germline V gene. The CDR3 DNA is TGTGCCATCAGTGAAGGCGCCCAAGAGACCCAGTACTTC. Protein sequence: CAISEGAQETQYF.

By share, this clonotype ranks as medium-sized. The V and J genes are TRBV12-3 or TRBV12-4 and TRBJ2-6, with D perhaps TRBD2 (5 bases). This CDR3 has 16 amino acids. V lost 6 bases and J lost 0, with 12 bases in between. For the CDR3, the DNA is TGTGCCAGCAGCCTGCGGAGGTCCTCTGGGGCCAACGTCCTGACTTTC. This codes for CASSLRRSSGANVLTF.

This clonotype was detected many times. V usage is TRBV19 and J usage is TRBJ1-2; a possible D gene is TRBD1 (6 bases). CDR3 length: 16 amino acids. V lost 0 bases, J lost 4 bases, and 15 bases lay in between. Germline V gene data show CDR1 as LNHDA and CDR2 as SQIVND (reference sequence). CDR3 bases: TGTGCCAGTAGTATAGAAGCGGGGGCGATAATCTATGGCTACACCTTC. It specifies CASSIEAGAIIYGYTF.

V is TRBV7-2 and J is TRBJ1-4; weak D call: TRBD1 (5 bases). Trimming left V 5 bases short and J 1 base short, with 8 bases between. The germline CDR1 and CDR2 sequences are SGHTA and FQGNSA. This CDR3 region has 14 residues. CDR3 loop: CASSRDETNEKLFF. In DNA form, the CDR3 reads TGTGCCAGCAGCCGGGACGAAACTAATGAAAAACTGTTTTTT. Variable domain in full (rest from reference TRBV7-2 and TRBJ1-4): GAGVSQSPSNKVTEKGKDVELRCDPISGHTALYWYRQSLGQGLEFLIYFQGNSAPDKSGLPSDRFSAERTGGSVSTLTIQRTQQEDSAVYLCASSRDETNEKLFFGSGTQLSVL.

The V call is TRBV18, the J call TRBJ2-7; D is uncertain. Trimming stripped 3 bases from V and 1 base from J, with 7 bases between. CDR1 is KGHSH, CDR2 LQKENI, per germline. This CDR3 has 13 amino acids. In DNA, the CDR3 is TGTGCCAGCTCACCCGACGAATCCTACGAGCAGTACTTC. Encoded protein: CASSPDESYEQYF.

The chain is built from TRBV28 and TRBJ1-4, with D unclear. Trimming shortened V by 10 bases and J by 0 bases, and 12 bases separated the two germline ends. Germline V gives CDR1 MDHEN, CDR2 SYDVKM. CDR3 length: 14 amino acids. The CDR3 loop reads CAISRLATNEKLFF. In DNA form, the CDR3 reads TGTGCCATTTCAAGGCTTGCAACTAATGAAAAACTGTTTTTT. The full variable domain, completed using reference TRBV28 and TRBJ1-4, is DVKVTQSSRYLVKRTGEKVFLECVQDMDHENMFWYRQDPGLGLRLIYFSYDVKMKEKGDIPEGYSVSREKKERFSLILESASTNQTSMYLCAISRLATNEKLFFGSGTQLSVL.

This chain links TRBV7-9 with TRBJ1-5; no firm D call. In germline, CDR1 is SEHNR, CDR2 FQNEAQ (reference sequence). The CDR3 is 14 amino acids. The ends were cut back, 2 bases at V and 1 base at J, with 6 bases in the middle. The CDR3 bases are TGTGCCAGCAGCTTATCCAGCAGCAATCAGCCCCAGCATTTT. It specifies CASSLSSSNQPQHF.

This clonotype was seen many times. CDR3 amino acids: CASKDGYEQYF. CDR3 DNA sequence: TGTGCCAGCAAAGACGGCTACGAGCAGTACTTC. The genes are TRBV27 and TRBJ2-7, with D uncertain. The CDR3 has 11 amino acids. CDR1 is MNHEY and CDR2 is SMNVEV in the germline V gene (reference sequence). V shed 7 bases and J shed 3 bases, with 7 bases lying between them.

The sample holds many counts of this clonotype. The chain is built from TRBV28 and TRBJ1-5, with a tentative D call TRBD1 (6 bases). Germline V gene sequence: CDR1 MDHEN, CDR2 SYDVKM. The V and J ends lost 6 bases and 11 bases respectively, with 17 bases between them. CDR3 length: 13 residues. CDR3 protein: CASSEPHRDTQHF. The CDR3 bases are TGTGCCAGCAGCGAACCCCACCGGGACACCCAGCATTTT.

This clonotype is labeled as medium-sized (0.01 to 0.1%). This chain joins TRBV20-1 and TRBJ1-2; the match to TRBD1 covers 8 bases. This CDR3 comprises 16 residues. Germline CDR1 is DFQATT and CDR2 is SNEGSKA (reference sequence). Trimming cost V 3 bases and J 0 bases; bases outside gene matches: 9. DNA of the CDR3: TGCAGTGCTAGTTCAGGGGGCGAGGTCGCTAACTATGGCTACACCTTC. It codes for CSASSGGEVANYGYTF.

This clonotype is medium-sized within its sample. The rearrangement links TRBV5-4 to TRBJ2-3; 13 bases align to TRBD2. J was trimmed by 2 bases and V by 5 bases; bases with no gene match: 5. Germline V CDR1 and CDR2: SGHNT, YYREEE (reference sequence). The CDR3 covers 16 residues. As DNA, the CDR3 is TGTGCCAGCAGTCGAGGACTAGCGGGAGCCACAGATACGCAGTATTTT. Amino acid sequence: CASSRGLAGATDTQYF. The variable domain in full, with the rest retrieved from reference TRBV5-4 and TRBJ2-3, is ETGVTQSPTHLIKTRGQQVTLRCSSQSGHNTVSWYQQALGQGPQFIFQYYREEENGRGNFPPRFSGLQFPNYSSELNVNALELDDSALYLCASSRGLAGATDTQYFGPGTRLTVL.

This clonotype was counted at least ten times. The V gene is TRBV5-1, the J gene TRBJ2-2; 9 bases are a match to TRBD1. Germline CDR1 is SGHRS and CDR2 is YFSETQ. Losses at the gene ends were 0 bases for V and 5 bases for J; bases not matched to a gene: 5. CDR3 length: 16 amino acids. CDR3 region: CASSLERTGVTGELFF. The CDR3 DNA sequence: TGCGCCAGCAGCTTGGAGAGGACAGGGGTAACCGGGGAGCTGTTTTTT.

This clonotype was recorded at least ten times. The rearrangement links TRBV6-2 or TRBV6-3 to TRBJ1-1; TRBD1 matches at 7 bases. This CDR3 is built from 17 residues. The V segment lost 0 bases and the J segment 1 base; nucleotides outside the gene matches: 8. Germline CDR1 reads MNHEY; CDR2 reads SVGEGT. The CDR3 DNA follows: TGTGCCAGCAGTTACTCGTTAACGGGACAGCAGAACACTGAAGCTTTCTTT. Translated, it gives CASSYSLTGQQNTEAFF.

This clonotype has ten or more counts. The V and J genes are TRBV6-5 and TRBJ2-3; 10 positions agree with TRBD2. Germline V gene lookup returns CDR1 MNHEY and CDR2 SVGAGI. The CDR3 has 16 amino acids. Trimming at V came to 1 base and at J to 0 bases, leaving 1 base not matched to a gene. CDR3 protein: CASSYLTSGSTDTQYF. The CDR3 coding sequence is TGTGCCAGCAGTTACTTGACTAGCGGGAGCACAGATACGCAGTATTTT.

Sample share makes this clonotype medium-sized (0.01 to 0.1%). In nucleotides, the CDR3 is TGTGCCAGCGGGACAGGCACTCCTAACTATGGCTACACCTTC. It specifies CASGTGTPNYGYTF. The chain couples TRBV28 to TRBJ1-2; 8 bases are a match to TRBD1. With V trimmed by 8 bases and J by 0 bases, 5 bases remained unmatched. Germline CDR1 reads MDHEN; CDR2 reads SYDVKM. This CDR3 contains 14 residues.

This clonotype appeared many times. The chain carries TRBV6-6 and TRBJ2-7; TRBD1 matches 7 bases. The CDR3 has 14 residues. CDR1 is MNHNY, CDR2 SVGAGI, per germline (reference sequence). The trim removed 6 bases at V and 1 base at J, leaving 6 bases unmatched. This CDR3 is CASRQGLTSYEQYF. As DNA, the CDR3 is TGTGCCAGCAGACAGGGGCTCACTTCCTACGAGCAGTACTTC.

This clonotype was recorded many times. The chain has TRBV6-5 and TRBJ1-5, with unresolved D. CDR1 and CDR2 from the germline V gene are MNHEY and SVGAGI. The CDR3 totals 15 residues. Trimming removed 8 bases from V and 0 bases from J, with 14 bases in between. CDR3 sequence reads: CASRQTLYSNQPQHF. CDR3 DNA sequence: TGTGCCAGCCGGCAGACGCTCTATAGCAATCAGCCCCAGCATTTT.

In its sample, this clonotype is medium-sized (0.01 to 0.1%). The rearrangement links TRBV4-3 to TRBJ2-4; D gene ambiguous. The CDR3 consists of 18 residues. Germline CDR1 LGHNA, CDR2 YSLEER. Between the trimmed V and J ends, which lost 4 bases and 2 bases, there was a span of 21 bases. The CDR3: CASSPKFPSPGSKNIQYF. As DNA, the CDR3 is TGCGCCAGCAGCCCCAAGTTCCCCAGCCCTGGGTCCAAAAACATTCAGTACTTC.

This clonotype was picked up one time. The chain links TRBV27 to TRBJ2-5; D uncertain. This CDR3 region has 14 residues. The V end was cut by 2 bases, the J end by 5 bases, with 12 bases between. Germline V gene lookup returns CDR1 MNHEY and CDR2 SMNVEV (reference sequence). For the CDR3, the DNA is TGTGCCAGCAGTTTAATGGGATTTGGCGAGACCCAGTACTTC. Translated: CASSLMGFGETQYF.

This clonotype was found many times. The chain carries TRBV19 and TRBJ2-1; TRBD2 aligns across 10 bases. Germline V gives CDR1 LNHDA, CDR2 SQIVND (reference sequence). The CDR3 consists of 15 residues. Trimming took 7 bases from V and 6 from J; bases not matched to a gene: 9. The CDR3 sequence is CASISGRTRGNEQFF. The CDR3 bases are TGTGCCAGTATTAGCGGGAGGACAAGGGGCAATGAGCAGTTCTTC. The full variable domain, rest sourced from reference TRBV19 and TRBJ2-1, is DGGITQSPKYLFRKEGQNVTLSCEQNLNHDAMYWYRQDPGQGLRLIYYSQIVNDFQKGDIAEGYSVSREKKESFPLTVTSAQKNPTAFYLCASISGRTRGNEQFFGPGTRLTVL.

This clonotype was counted many times. The chain is built from TRBV7-9 and TRBJ2-2, with D perhaps matching TRBD2 (5 bases). The CDR3 has 14 residues. Germline V gene data show CDR1 as SEHNR and CDR2 as FQNEAQ (reference sequence). The V and J ends lost 5 bases and 0 bases respectively, with 7 bases between them. The CDR3 DNA is TGTGCCAGCAGCGAGCGGACGAACACCGGGGAGCTGTTTTTT. Translating it yields CASSERTNTGELFF.

The CDR3 sequence: CAGYSGMLDTQYF. The CDR3 DNA reads TGTGCCGGCTATAGCGGGATGCTGGATACGCAGTATTTT. The V and J genes are TRBV7-9 and TRBJ2-3; TRBD2 agrees at 8 bases. Trimming removed 11 bases from V and 6 bases from J; junction bases left unmatched: 10. Looked up from germline, CDR1 is SEHNR and CDR2 is FQNEAQ (reference sequence). CDR3 length: 13 amino acids.

This clonotype was observed many times. The chain joins TRBV19 to TRBJ2-7; 7 bases agree with TRBD1. Germline V gene lookup returns CDR1 LNHDA and CDR2 SQIVND (reference sequence). V shed 6 bases and J 1 base; nucleotides not matched to a gene: 9. This CDR3 has 15 amino acids. DNA for the CDR3: TGTGCCAGTAGACGAGGGGGCGGATCTTCCTACGAGCAGTACTTC. Its translation is CASRRGGGSSYEQYF.

This clonotype was seen many times. The J gene is TRBJ2-5, the V gene TRBV2; unclear D gene. V was shortened by 7 bases and J by 4 bases, with 10 bases between the two germline ends. Germline CDR1 reads SNHLY; CDR2 reads FYNNEI. CDR3 length: 12 amino acids. CDR3 loop: CASIETGETQYF. CDR3 DNA sequence: TGTGCCAGCATCGAAACTGGAGAGACCCAGTACTTC.

This clonotype is classed as medium-sized. The chain joins TRBV18 to TRBJ1-1; D perhaps matches TRBD1 (5 bases). The CDR3 is 15 amino acids. Germline lookup yields CDR1 KGHSH and CDR2 LQKENI. The germline V and J ends were trimmed by 1 base and 11 bases, with 20 bases remaining between them. In DNA, the CDR3 is TGTGCCAGCTCACCACTCACCAGGGAAGTGTCGAACGCTTTCTTT. It encodes CASSPLTREVSNAFF.

The table lists this clonotype with many counts. The rearrangement uses TRBV28 and TRBJ2-7, with 7 bases fitting TRBD2. CDR3 size: 15 residues. With V trimmed by 6 bases and J by 0 bases, 8 bases remained unmatched. Germline CDR1 and CDR2: MDHEN and SYDVKM. The chain's CDR3 is CASSSPGGSSYEQYF. CDR3 nucleotide sequence: TGTGCCAGCAGCTCACCGGGAGGAAGCTCCTACGAGCAGTACTTC. Complete variable domain (other parts from reference TRBV28 and TRBJ2-7): DVKVTQSSRYLVKRTGEKVFLECVQDMDHENMFWYRQDPGLGLRLIYFSYDVKMKEKGDIPEGYSVSREKKERFSLILESASTNQTSMYLCASSSPGGSSYEQYFGPGTRLTVT.

In this sample, this clonotype turned up many times. The chain uses TRBV20-1 and TRBJ1-1; D ambiguous. Germline V CDR1 and CDR2: DFQATT, SNEGSKA (reference sequence). V was pared by 3 bases and J by 1 base, with 6 bases between. The CDR3 spans 12 residues. CDR3 nucleotides: TGCAGTGCTAGGTGGAGGAACACTGAAGCTTTCTTT. Encoded protein: CSARWRNTEAFF.

The chain couples TRBV24-1 to TRBJ1-5, with D possibly TRBD1 on 6 matching bases. This CDR3 comprises 14 residues. Trimming left V 2 bases short and J 6 bases short, with 10 bases between. Germline V gene sequence: CDR1 KGHDR, CDR2 SFDVKD. The CDR3 loop is CATSDSLTGQPQHF. For the CDR3, the DNA is TGTGCCACCAGTGATTCGTTGACAGGTCAGCCCCAGCATTTT.

This clonotype is labeled medium-sized. V is TRBV19 and J is TRBJ2-2, with 8 bases that match TRBD1. Germline lookup yields CDR1 LNHDA and CDR2 SQIVND (reference sequence). The CDR3 is 13 amino acids. V was clipped by 6 bases and J by 6 bases; unmatched bases: 3. In DNA form, the CDR3 reads TGTGCCAGTAGGCGACAGGGGCCCGGGGAGCTGTTTTTT. As protein: CASRRQGPGELFF. Full variable domain (rest looked up from reference TRBV19 and TRBJ2-2): DGGITQSPKYLFRKEGQNVTLSCEQNLNHDAMYWYRQDPGQGLRLIYYSQIVNDFQKGDIAEGYSVSREKKESFPLTVTSAQKNPTAFYLCASRRQGPGELFFGEGSRLTVL.